This T cell receptor beta chain emerged from a study of T cells in Graves' hyperthyroidism and ophthalmopathy. Across the study: Peripheral blood was obtained at initial diagnosis, preceding any treatment.

Clinical symptoms, serum thyroxine and TRAb, thyroid ultrasound and orbital computed tomography were used for the diagnoses. PBMCs were obtained from over 8.5 ml fresh peripheral blood. Per the germline V gene, CDR1 is MNHEY and CDR2 is SMNVEV (reference sequence). The V and J ends lost 5 bases and 9 bases respectively, with 17 bases between them. The CDR3 spans 14 residues. In this sample, this clonotype turned up many times. From RNA transcripts, TCR beta CDR3 regions were amplified. RT-PCR in the first round (using the HTBI primer set) targeted the TCR CDR3. TCRdb used MiXCR to reprocess the multiplex PCR reads, holding one entry per CDR3 protein. The table lists around 450,000 distinct CDR3 sequences, approximately 15% of them singletons.

Sequenced input: blood. The J gene is TRBJ2-1, the V gene TRBV27; D is perhaps TRBD2 (5 bases). This receptor was identified in a woman aged 18-29 years with Graves' hyperthyroidism. The CDR3 nucleotides read TGTGCCAGCAGTCCTATCGCGGGTATGGGTGAGCAGTTCTTC. Amino acids: CASSPIAGMGEQFF.